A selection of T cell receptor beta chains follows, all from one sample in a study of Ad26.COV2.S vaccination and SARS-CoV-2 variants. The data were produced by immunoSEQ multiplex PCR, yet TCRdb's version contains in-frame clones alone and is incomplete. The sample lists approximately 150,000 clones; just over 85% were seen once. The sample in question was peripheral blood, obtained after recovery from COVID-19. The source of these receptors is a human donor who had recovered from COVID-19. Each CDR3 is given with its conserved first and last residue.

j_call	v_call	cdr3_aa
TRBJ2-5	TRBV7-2	CASSHIGLNAWETQYF
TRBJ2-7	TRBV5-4	CASSRGQFYEQYF
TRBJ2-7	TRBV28	CASTLRDRDEQYF
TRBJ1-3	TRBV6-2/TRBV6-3	CASSSTRSSSGNTIYF
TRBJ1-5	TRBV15	CATSTQGNQPQHF
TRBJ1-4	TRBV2	CASGGQNEKLFF
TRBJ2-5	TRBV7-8	CASHLNRYQETQYF
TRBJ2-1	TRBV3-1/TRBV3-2	CASSQGFSLVNEQFF
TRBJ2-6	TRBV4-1	CASSHLWAGSGANVLTF
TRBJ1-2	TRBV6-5	CASRKDNNYGYTF
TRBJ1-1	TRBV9	CASSVAGQNTEAFF
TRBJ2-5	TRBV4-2	CASSQASGGSETQYF
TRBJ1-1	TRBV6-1	CASSDRGRTEAFF
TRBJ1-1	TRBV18	CASSPKGQGATEAFF
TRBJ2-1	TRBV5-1	CASSLFGGAGDEQFF
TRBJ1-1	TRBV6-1	CASSDHGNTEAFF
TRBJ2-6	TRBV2	CASSTYTSGANVLTF
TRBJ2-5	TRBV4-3	CASSQDMRGTQYF
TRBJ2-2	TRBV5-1	CASSLDPTTNTGELFF
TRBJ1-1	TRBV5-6	CASRLTGETEAFF
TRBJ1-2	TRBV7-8	CASSLYPGNYGYTF
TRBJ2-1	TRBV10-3	CAISDPRWGNEQFF
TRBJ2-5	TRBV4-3	CASSQDLPSFQYF
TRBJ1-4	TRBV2	CASSPTTALNEKLFF
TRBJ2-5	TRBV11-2	CASSLDFALGETQYF
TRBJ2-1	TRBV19	CASSQVAAGGEQFF
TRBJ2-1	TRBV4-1	CASSQDSGVVAGGQEQFF
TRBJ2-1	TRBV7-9	CASSLLGEQFF
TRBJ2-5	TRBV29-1	CSVAGVGSSQYF
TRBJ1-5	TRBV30	CAWSRGFQYNQPQHF
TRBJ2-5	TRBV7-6	CASSLGQGAWQETQYF
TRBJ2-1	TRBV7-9	CASSLDSGGAWVF
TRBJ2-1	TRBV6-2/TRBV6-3	CASSYPGVEQFF
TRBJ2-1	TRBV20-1	CSASGMRGYYNEQFF
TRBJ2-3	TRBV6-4	CASSLRIADTQYF
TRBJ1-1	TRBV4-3	CASSQGGVGAQVTEAFF
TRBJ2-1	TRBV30	CAWSDRRSSYNEQFF
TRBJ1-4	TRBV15	CATSRDGGGNEKLFF
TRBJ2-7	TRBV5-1	CASTLSQLSEQYF
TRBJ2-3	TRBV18	CASSPLDSTDTQYF
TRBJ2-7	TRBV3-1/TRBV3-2	CASSQDPGSAYEQYF
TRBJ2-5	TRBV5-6	CASSLVTGGPLGETQYF
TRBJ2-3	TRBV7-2	CASSFKLVDTQYF
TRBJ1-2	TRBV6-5	CASRKTLFYGYTF
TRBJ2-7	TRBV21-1	CASSKGDPYEQYF
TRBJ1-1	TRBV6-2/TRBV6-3	CASSYPGRGANTEAFF
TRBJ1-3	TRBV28	CASSFASGRRPGTGTSGNTIYF
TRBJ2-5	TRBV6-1	CASSESPQARETQYF
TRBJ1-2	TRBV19	CASSPNRDIGGYTF